This T cell receptor (beta chain) was recorded in a study of early T cells in non-severe SARS-CoV-2 infection. Across the study: Sequencing of bulk RNA from unsorted whole blood was done, without chain pairing.

The library protocol tagged individual cDNA molecules with unique molecular identifiers. TCRdb re-derived calls from the 5' RACE reads in MiXCR, one entry per CDR3 protein. The data show tens of thousands of distinct CDR3 sequences, with 15% seen just once and about 9.1% held by the top ten. CDR3 size: 14 residues. The V gene's germline CDR1 is LGHDT and CDR2 YNNKEL (reference sequence). V lost 4 bases and J lost 8, with 12 bases in between. The study, taken as a whole, reports: The matching step, a VDJdb search, favored anti-spike CD8 responses and missed private and CD4 specificities.

Concerning this clonotype itself: The antigen remains undetermined.

This specimen was whole blood, taken at baseline. This chain joins TRBV3-1 and TRBJ1-6; D is undetermined. This sequence was found in an adult who was a healthcare worker with PCR-confirmed SARS-CoV-2 infection or an uninfected control (not recorded which). As DNA, the CDR3 is TGTGCCAGCAGCCCGAGAGCACAGTATTCACCCCTCCACTTT. This codes for CASSPRAQYSPLHF.